Described below is a single T cell receptor (beta chain) sequence and its context. The data were taken from a study of cytomegalovirus exposure and HLA in healthy donors. This PCR relied on a set of 60 Vbeta primers and 13 Jbeta primers. The protocol was immunoSEQ multiplex PCR, while the TCRdb copy is restricted to in-frame clones and leaves out a portion. The listing contains 75,000 to 100,000 clones. Sequencing used PBMCs. The source of this sequence is a woman in her fifties or sixties in good health and CMV-seronegative.

The CDR3 coding sequence is TGCGCCAGCAGCGGGGGATGGGGGCTAGCGGCTAACTACGAGCAGTACTTC. It specifies CASSGGWGLAANYEQYF. The V gene is TRBV4-3, the J gene TRBJ2-7; TRBD2 is a possible D gene (7 bases). The CDR3 runs 17 residues. The germline V and J ends were trimmed by 5 bases and 3 bases, with 23 bases remaining between them. Germline CDR1 reads LGHNA; CDR2 reads YSLEER.